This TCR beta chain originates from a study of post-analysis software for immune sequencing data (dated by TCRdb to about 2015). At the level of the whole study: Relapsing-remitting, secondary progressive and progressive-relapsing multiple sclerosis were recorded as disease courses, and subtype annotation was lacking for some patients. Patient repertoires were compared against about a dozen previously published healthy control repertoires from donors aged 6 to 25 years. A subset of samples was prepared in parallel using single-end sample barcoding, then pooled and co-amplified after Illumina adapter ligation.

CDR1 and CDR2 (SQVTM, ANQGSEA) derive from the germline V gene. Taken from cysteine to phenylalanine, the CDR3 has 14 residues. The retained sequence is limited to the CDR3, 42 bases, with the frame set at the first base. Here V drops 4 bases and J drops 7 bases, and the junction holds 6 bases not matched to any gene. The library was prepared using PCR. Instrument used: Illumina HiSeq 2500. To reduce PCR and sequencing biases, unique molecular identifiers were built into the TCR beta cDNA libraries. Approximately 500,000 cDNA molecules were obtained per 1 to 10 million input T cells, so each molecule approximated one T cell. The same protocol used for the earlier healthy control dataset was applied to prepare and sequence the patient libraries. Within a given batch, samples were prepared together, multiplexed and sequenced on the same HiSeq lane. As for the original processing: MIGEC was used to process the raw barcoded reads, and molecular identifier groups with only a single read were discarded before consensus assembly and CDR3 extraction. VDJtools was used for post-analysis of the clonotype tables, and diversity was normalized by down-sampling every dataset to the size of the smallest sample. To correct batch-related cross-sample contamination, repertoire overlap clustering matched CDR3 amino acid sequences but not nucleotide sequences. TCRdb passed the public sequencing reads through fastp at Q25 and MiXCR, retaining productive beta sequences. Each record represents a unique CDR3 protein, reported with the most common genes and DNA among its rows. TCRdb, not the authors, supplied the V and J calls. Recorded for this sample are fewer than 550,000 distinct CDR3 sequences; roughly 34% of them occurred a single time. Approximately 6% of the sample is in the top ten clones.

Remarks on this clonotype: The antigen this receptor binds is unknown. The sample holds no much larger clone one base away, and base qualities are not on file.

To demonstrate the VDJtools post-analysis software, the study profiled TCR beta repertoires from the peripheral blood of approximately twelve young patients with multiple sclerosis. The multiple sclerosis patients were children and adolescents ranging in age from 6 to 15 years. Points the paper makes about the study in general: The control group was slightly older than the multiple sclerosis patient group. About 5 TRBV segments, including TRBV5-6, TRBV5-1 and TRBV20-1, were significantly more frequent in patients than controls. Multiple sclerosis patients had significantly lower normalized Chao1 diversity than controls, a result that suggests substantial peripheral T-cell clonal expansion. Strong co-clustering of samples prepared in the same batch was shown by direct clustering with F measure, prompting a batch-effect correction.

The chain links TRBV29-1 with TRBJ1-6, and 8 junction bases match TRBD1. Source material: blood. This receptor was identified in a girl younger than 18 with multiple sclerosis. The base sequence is TGCAGCGTTGGTTCGGGACAGGTCAATTCACCCCTCCACTTT. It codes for CSVGSGQVNSPLHF.